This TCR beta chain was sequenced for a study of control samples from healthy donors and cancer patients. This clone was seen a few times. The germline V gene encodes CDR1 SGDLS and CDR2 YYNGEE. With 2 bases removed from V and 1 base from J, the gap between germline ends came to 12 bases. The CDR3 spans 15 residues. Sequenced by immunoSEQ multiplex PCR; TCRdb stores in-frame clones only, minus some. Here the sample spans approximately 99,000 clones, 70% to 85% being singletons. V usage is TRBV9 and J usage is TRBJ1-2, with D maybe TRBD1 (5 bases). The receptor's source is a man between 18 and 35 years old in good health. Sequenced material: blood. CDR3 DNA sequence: TGTGCCAGCAGCGTCGGGACGGTTATTAACTATGGCTACACCTTC. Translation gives CASSVGTVINYGYTF.